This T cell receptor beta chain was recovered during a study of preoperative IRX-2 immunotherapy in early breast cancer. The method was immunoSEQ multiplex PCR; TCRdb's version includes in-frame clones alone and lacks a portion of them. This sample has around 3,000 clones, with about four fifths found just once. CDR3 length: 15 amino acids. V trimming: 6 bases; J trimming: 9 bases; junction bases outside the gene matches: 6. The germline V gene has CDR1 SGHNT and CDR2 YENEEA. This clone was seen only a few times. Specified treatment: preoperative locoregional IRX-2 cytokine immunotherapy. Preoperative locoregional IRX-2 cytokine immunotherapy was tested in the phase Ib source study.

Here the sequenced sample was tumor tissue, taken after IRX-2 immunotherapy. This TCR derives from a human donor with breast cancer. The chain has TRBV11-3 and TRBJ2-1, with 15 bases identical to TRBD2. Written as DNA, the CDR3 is TGTGCCAGCAGATCACCGGGACTAGCGGGGGGTGAGCAGTTCTTC. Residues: CASRSPGLAGGEQFF.